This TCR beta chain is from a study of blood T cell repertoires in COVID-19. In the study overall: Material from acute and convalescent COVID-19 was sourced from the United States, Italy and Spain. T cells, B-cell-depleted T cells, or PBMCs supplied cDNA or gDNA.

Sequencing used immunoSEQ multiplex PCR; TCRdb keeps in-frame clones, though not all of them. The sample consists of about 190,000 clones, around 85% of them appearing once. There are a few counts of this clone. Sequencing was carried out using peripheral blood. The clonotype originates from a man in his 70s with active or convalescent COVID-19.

CDR3 DNA: TGTGCCAGCAGCTTTACTTGGACAGATTATAACACTGAAGCTTTCTTT. Amino acids: CASSFTWTDYNTEAFF. This sequence joins TRBV7-8 and TRBJ1-1; weak D call: TRBD1 (6 bases). The germline gives CDR1 SGHVS, CDR2 FQNEAQ. The CDR3 has 16 amino acids. With 3 bases removed from V and 2 bases from J, the gap between germline ends came to 16 bases.